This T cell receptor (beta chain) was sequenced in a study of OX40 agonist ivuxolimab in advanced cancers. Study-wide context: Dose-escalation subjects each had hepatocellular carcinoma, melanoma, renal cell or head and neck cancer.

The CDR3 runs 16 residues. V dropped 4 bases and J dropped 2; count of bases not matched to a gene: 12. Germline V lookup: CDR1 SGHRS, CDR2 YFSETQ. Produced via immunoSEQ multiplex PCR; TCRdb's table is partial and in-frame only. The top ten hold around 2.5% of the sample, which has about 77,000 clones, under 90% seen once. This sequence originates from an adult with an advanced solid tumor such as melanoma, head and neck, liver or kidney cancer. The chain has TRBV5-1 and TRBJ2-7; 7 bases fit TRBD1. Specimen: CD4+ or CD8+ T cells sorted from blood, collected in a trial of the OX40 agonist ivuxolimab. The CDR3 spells CASSPGRGQMTYEQYF. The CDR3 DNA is TGCGCCAGCAGCCCGGGCAGGGGACAGATGACCTACGAGCAGTACTTC.